What follows is one T cell receptor beta chain and its context. What it binds is unknown. The data were taken from a study of shared clonotypes between healthy human individuals. Study-level results: Naive subsets generally exceeded memory subsets in estimated richness. Donor scarcity curtailed the genetic and exposure-history diversity represented herein.

This CDR3 region has 14 residues. Germline assignment: CDR1 SGDLS and CDR2 YYNGEE. Trimming stripped 0 bases from V and 3 bases from J, with 9 bases between. CD45RO negativity and positive selection for CCR7 defined naive CD8 cells, a population that excluded terminally differentiated effector memory CD45RA+ cells. Researchers ran the assay at a deep level. Each PCR replicate from the sorted subsets contained approximately 0.2 ug DNA, which is about 30,000 T cell genomes. Some clones are missing from TCRdb's copy, which holds only in-frame ones; the method was immunoSEQ multiplex PCR. The table includes more than 500,000 clones, about 95% detected once.

The sample was naive CD8+ T cells sorted from blood. The chain joins TRBV9 to TRBJ1-1, with a possible D match to TRBD1 (5 bases). The sequence came from a woman in her twenties or thirties in good health. DNA for the CDR3: TGTGCCAGCAGCGTAGCTTCGACAGACACTGAAGCTTTCTTT. It yields the protein CASSVASTDTEAFF.